This TCR beta chain was found in a study of shared clonotypes between healthy human individuals. CDR1 is SQVTM, CDR2 ANQGSEA, per germline. This CDR3 is built from 15 residues. V was pared by 1 base and J by 0 bases, with 7 bases between. Sequenced by immunoSEQ multiplex PCR; TCRdb stores in-frame clones only, minus some. Of about 2.3 million clones listed, 80% to 95% are singletons. This TCR was sampled from a man younger than 35 in good health. Some clones in this sample may be carry-over from other donors' samples. The chain employs TRBV29-1 and TRBJ2-6; D remains ambiguous. The sample consisted of naive CD4+ T cells from PBMCs. As to subset: CD45RA+ positively selected. The CDR3: CSVEGVGSGANVLTF. DNA of the CDR3: TGCAGCGTTGAAGGTGTAGGCTCTGGGGCCAACGTCCTGACTTTC.